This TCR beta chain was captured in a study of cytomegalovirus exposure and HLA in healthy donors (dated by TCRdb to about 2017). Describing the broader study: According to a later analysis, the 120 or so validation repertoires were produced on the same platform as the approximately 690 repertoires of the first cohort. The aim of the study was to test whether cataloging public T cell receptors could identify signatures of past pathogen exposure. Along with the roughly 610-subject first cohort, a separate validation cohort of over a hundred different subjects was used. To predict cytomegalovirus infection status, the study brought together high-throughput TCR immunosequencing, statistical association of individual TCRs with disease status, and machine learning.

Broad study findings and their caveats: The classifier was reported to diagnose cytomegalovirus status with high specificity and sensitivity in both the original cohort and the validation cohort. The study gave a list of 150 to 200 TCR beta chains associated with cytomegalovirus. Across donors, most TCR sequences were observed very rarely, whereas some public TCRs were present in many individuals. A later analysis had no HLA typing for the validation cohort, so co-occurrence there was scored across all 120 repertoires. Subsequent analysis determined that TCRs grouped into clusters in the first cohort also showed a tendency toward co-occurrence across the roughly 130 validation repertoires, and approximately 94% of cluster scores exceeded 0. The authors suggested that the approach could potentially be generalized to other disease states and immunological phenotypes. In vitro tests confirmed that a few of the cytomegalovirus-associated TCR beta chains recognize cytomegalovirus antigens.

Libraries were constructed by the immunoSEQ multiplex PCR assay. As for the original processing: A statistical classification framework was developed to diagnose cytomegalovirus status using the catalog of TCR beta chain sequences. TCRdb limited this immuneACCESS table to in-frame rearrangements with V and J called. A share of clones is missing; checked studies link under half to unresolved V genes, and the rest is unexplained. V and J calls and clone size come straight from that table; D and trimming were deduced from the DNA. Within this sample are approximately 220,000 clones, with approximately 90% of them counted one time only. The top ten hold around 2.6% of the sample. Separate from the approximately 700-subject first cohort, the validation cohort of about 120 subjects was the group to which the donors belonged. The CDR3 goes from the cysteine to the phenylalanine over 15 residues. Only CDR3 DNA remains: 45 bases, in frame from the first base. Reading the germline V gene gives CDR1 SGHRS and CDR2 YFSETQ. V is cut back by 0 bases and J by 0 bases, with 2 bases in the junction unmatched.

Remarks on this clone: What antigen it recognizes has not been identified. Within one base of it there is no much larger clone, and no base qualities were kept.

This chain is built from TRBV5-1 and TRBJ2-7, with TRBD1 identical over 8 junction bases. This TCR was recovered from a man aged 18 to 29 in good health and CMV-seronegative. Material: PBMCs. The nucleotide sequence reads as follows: TGCGCCAGCAGCTTGGCCGGGACAGGCTCCTACGAGCAGTACTTC. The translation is CASSLAGTGSYEQYF. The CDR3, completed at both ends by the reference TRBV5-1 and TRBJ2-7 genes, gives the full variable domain KAGVTQTPRYLIKTRGQQVTLSCSPISGHRSVSWYQQTPGQGLQFLFEYFSETQRNKGNFPGRFSGRQFSNSRSEMNVSTLELGDSALYLCASSLAGTGSYEQYFGPGTRLTVT.